This note documents a single T cell receptor (beta chain) sequence. The target antigen is unknown. This entry comes from a study of cytomegalovirus exposure and HLA in healthy donors. Study conclusions and caveats: Reports state that TCR beta sequences accurately predicted most subjects' HLA-A and HLA-B alleles.

V dropped 3 bases and J dropped 1 base, with 13 bases sitting between them. This CDR3 has 16 amino acids. Germline V gene lookup returns CDR1 SNHLY and CDR2 FYNNEI. PCR employed 60 Vbeta and 13 Jbeta primers. Libraries were prepared by immunoSEQ multiplex PCR; TCRdb keeps only in-frame clonotypes and omits some of them. Of some 160,000 clones listed, under 90% are singletons. The sample consisted of PBMCs. V is TRBV2 and J is TRBJ1-5, with unresolved D. The origin of this receptor is a boy between 2 and 15 years old in good health and CMV-seronegative. CDR3 in amino acids: CASSDLGGVSNQPQHF. CDR3 bases: TGTGCCAGCAGTGATCTCGGAGGAGTGAGCAATCAGCCCCAGCATTTT.